This T cell receptor beta chain is from a study of cytomegalovirus exposure and HLA in healthy donors. Study outcomes and limitations: Only CMV serostatus was available as immune exposure information. Judged likely to be a sequencing artifact was a cluster of highly shared sequence variants.

13 Jbeta primers and 60 Vbeta primers were used for the PCR. Clones were sequenced by immunoSEQ multiplex PCR, and TCRdb holds only the in-frame ones, with some missing. Of roughly 150,000 clones listed, 75% to 90% are singletons. On this clone itself: Its target is unknown.

The V and J ends lost 2 bases and 4 bases respectively, with 4 bases between them. CDR1 is SGHTA and CDR2 is FQGNSA in the germline V gene. The CDR3 has 12 amino acids. Sequenced sample: PBMCs. The V gene is TRBV7-2, the J gene TRBJ2-3, with D unresolved. This sequence originates from a boy between 2 and 10 years old in good health and CMV-seronegative. This chain's CDR3 is CASSLLADTQYF. The CDR3 nucleotides are TGTGCCAGCAGCTTACTAGCAGATACGCAGTATTTT. Full variable domain (rest looked up from reference TRBV7-2 and TRBJ2-3): GAGVSQSPSNKVTEKGKDVELRCDPISGHTALYWYRQSLGQGLEFLIYFQGNSAPDKSGLPSDRFSAERTGGSVSTLTIQRTQQEDSAVYLCASSLLADTQYFGPGTRLTVL.